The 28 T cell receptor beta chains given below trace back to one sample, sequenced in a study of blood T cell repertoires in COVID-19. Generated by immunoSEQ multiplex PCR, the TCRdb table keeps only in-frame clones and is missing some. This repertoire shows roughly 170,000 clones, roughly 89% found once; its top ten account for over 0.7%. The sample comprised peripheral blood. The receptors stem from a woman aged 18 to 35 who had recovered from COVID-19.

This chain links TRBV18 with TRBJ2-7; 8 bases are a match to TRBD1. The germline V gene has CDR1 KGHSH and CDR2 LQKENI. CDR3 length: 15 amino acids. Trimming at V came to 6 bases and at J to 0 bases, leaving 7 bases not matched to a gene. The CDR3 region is CASSLWTGTSYEQYF. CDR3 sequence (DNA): TGTGCCAGCTCCCTCTGGACAGGGACCTCCTACGAGCAGTACTTC.

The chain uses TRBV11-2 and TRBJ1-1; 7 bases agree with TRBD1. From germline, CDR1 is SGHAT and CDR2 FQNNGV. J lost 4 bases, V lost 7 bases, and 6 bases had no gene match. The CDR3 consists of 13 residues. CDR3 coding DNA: TGTGCCAGCATAAAGACAGGGAGCACTGAAGCTTTCTTT. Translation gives CASIKTGSTEAFF.

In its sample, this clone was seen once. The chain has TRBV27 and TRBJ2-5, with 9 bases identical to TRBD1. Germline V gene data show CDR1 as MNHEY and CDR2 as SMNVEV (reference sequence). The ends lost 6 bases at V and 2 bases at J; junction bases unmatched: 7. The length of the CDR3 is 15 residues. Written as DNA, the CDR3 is TGTGCCAGCAGGGAGGGACAGGGCCCGCAAGAGACCCAGTACTTC. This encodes CASREGQGPQETQYF.

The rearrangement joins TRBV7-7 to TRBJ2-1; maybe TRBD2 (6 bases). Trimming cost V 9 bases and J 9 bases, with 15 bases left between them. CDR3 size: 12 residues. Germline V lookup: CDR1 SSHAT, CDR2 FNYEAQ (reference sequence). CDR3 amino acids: CAREGMRGEQFF. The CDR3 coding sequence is TGTGCCAGGGAGGGGATGAGGGGTGAGCAGTTCTTC.

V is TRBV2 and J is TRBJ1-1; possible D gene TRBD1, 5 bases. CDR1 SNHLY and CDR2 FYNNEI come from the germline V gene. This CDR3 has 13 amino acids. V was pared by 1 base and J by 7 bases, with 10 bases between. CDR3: CASSEVMTDEAFF. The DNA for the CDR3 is TGTGCCAGCAGTGAAGTCATGACAGATGAAGCTTTCTTT.

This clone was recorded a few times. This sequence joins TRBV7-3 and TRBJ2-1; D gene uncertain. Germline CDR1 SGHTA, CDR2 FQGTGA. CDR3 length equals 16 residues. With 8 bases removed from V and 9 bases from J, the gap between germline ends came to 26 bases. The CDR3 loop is CASSSLGGLWSGEQFF. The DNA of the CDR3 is TGTGCCAGCTCATCGTTGGGTGGGCTATGGTCCGGTGAGCAGTTCTTC.

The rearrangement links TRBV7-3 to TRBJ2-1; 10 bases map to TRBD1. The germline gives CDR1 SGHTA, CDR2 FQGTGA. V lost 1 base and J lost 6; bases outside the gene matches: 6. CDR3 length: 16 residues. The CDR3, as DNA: TGTGCCAGCAGCTTAATCGTGGGACAGGGGAGCAATGAGCAGTTCTTC. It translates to CASSLIVGQGSNEQFF.

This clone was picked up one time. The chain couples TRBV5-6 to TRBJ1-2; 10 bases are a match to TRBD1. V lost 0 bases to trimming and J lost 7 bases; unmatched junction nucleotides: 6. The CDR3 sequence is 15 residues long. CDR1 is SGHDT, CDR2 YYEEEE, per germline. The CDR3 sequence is CASSLGRTGGSGYTF. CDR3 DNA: TGTGCCAGCAGCTTGGGAAGGACAGGGGGAAGTGGCTACACCTTC.

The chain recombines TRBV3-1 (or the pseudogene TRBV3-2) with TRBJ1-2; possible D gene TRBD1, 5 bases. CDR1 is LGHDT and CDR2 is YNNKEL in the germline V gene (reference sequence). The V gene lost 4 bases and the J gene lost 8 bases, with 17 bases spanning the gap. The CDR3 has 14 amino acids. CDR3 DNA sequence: TGTGCCAGCAGCCTACTCGACAGCCCAGGGGGCTACACCTTC. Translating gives CASSLLDSPGGYTF.

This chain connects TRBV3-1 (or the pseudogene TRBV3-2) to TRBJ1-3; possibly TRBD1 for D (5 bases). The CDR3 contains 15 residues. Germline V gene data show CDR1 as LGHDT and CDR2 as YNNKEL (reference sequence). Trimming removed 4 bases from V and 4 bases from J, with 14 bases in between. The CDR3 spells CASSPSGGFGNTIYF. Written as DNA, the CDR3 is TGTGCCAGCAGCCCCTCCGGGGGGTTCGGAAACACCATATATTTT.

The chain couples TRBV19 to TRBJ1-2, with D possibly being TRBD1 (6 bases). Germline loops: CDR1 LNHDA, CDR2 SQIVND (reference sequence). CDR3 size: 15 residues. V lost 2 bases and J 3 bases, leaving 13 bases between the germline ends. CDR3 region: CASSITNRADYGYTF. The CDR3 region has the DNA TGTGCCAGTAGTATAACGAACAGGGCGGACTATGGCTACACCTTC.

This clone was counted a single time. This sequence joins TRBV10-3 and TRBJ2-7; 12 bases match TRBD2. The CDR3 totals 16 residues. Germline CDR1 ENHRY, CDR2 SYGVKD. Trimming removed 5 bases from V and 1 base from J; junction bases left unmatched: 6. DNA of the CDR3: TGTGCCATCAGTCCTCCCGGACTAGCGGGGTCCTACGAGCAGTACTTC. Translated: CAISPPGLAGSYEQYF.

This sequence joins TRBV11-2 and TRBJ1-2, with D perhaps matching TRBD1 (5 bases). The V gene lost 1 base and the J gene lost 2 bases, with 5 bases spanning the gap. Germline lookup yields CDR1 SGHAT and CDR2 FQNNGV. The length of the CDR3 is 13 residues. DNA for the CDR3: TGTGCCAGCAGCTTAGGACAGAACTATGGCTACACCTTC. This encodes CASSLGQNYGYTF.

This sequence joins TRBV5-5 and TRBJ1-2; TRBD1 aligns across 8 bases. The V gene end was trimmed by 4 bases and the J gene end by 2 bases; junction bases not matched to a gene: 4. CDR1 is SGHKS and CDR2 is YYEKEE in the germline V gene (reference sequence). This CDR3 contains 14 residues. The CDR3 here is CASSARQGNYGYTF. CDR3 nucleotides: TGTGCCAGCAGCGCCCGACAGGGGAACTATGGCTACACCTTC.

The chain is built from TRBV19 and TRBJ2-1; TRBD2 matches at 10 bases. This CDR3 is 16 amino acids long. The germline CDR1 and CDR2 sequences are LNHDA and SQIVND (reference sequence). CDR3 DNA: TGTGCTACGCTAGCACAAGCGGGAGGGGTCTACAATGAGCAGTTCTTC. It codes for CATLAQAGGVYNEQFF.

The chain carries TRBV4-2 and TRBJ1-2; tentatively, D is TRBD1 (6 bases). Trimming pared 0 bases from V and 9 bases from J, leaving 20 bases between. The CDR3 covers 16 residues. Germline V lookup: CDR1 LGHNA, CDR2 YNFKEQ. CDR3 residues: CASSQDGEGGYRSYTF. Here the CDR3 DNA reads TGTGCCAGCAGCCAAGACGGGGAGGGGGGGTATCGGAGCTACACCTTC.

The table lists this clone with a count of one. The CDR3 bases are TGTGCCAGCAGTCAACAGGGGGTTGGCTACACCTTC. Residues: CASSQQGVGYTF. The chain combines TRBV6-5 with TRBJ1-2; 8 bases match TRBD1. This CDR3 has 12 residues. After removal of 5 bases from V and 7 bases from J, the junction contained 3 bases not matched to a gene. Germline V gene data show CDR1 as MNHEY and CDR2 as SVGAGI.

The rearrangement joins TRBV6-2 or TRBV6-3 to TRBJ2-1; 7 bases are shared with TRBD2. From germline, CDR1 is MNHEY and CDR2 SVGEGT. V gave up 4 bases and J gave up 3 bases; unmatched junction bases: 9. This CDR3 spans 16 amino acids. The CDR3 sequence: CASSSLSAGNYNEQFF. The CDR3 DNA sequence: TGTGCCAGCAGTTCCCTATCAGCGGGGAACTACAATGAGCAGTTCTTC.

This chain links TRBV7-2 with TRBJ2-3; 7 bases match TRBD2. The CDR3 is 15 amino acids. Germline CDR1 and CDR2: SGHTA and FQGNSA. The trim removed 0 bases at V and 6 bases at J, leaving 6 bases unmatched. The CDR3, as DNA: TGTGCCAGCAGCTTAGCTGCGGCGGGGGTGGATACGCAGTATTTT. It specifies CASSLAAAGVDTQYF.

CDR3 DNA sequence: TGTGCCAGCAGCTCCTCCGGGGGAGGTGGGTTCAATGAGCAGTTCTTC. It yields the protein CASSSSGGGGFNEQFF. The chain carries TRBV7-3 and TRBJ2-1; D is perhaps TRBD2 (6 bases). CDR3 length: 16 amino acids. Germline V gene sequence: CDR1 SGHTA, CDR2 FQGTGA. V shed 4 bases and J shed 6 bases, with 19 bases lying between them.

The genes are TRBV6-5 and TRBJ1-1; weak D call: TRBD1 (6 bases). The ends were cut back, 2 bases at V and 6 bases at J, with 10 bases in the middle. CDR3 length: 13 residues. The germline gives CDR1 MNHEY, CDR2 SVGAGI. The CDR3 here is CASSYPGQPEAFF. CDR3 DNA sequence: TGTGCCAGCAGTTACCCTGGACAGCCTGAAGCTTTCTTT.

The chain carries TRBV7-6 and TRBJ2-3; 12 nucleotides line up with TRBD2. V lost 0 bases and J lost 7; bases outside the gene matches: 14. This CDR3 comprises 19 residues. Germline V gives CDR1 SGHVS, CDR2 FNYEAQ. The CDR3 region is CASSLAGWTSGTTENTQYF. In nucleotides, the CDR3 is TGTGCCAGCAGCTTAGCGGGTTGGACTAGCGGGACGACTGAGAATACGCAGTATTTT.

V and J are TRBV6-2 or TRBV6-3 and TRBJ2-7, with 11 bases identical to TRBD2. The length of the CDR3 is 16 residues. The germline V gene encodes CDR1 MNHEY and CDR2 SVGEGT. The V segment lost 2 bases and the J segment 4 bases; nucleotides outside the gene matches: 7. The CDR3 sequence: CASSYGTSGINYEQYV. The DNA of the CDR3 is TGTGCCAGCAGTTACGGGACTAGCGGAATTAATTACGAGCAGTACGTC.

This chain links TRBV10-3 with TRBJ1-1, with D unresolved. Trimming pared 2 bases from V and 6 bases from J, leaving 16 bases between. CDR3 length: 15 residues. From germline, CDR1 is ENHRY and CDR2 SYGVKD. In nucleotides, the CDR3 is TGTGCCATCAGTGAGAGAGTGGGCAGCCAGGCTGAAGCTTTCTTT. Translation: CAISERVGSQAEAFF.

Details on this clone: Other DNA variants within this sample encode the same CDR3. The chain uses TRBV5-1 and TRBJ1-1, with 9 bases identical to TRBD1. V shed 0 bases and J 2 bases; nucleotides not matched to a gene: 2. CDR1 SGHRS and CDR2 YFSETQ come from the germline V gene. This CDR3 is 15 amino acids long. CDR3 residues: CASSLAGQGNTEAFF. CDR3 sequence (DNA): TGCGCCAGCAGCTTGGCGGGACAGGGCAACACTGAAGCTTTCTTT.

CDR3 protein: CASSPGGHGYTF. The CDR3 nucleotides are TGCGCCAGCAGCCCGGGGGGCCATGGCTACACCTTC. The chain has TRBV4-1 and TRBJ1-2; perhaps TRBD1 as D (6 bases). V lost 4 bases and J lost 6, with 9 bases in between. Per germline, CDR1 MGHRA and CDR2 YSYEKL. The CDR3 spans 12 residues.

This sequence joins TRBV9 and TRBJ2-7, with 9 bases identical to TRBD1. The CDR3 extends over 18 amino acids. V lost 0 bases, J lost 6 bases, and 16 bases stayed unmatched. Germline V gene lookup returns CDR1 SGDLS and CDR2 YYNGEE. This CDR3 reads CASSVADLAVGTGTEQYF. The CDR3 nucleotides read TGTGCCAGCAGCGTAGCTGATTTGGCTGTCGGGACAGGGACCGAGCAGTACTTC.

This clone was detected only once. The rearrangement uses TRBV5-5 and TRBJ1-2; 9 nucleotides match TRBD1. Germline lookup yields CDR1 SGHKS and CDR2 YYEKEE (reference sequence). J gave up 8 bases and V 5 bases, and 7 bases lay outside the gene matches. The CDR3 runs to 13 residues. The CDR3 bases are TGTGCCAGCAGGCGGACAGGGGATAAGGGCTACACCTTC. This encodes CASRRTGDKGYTF.